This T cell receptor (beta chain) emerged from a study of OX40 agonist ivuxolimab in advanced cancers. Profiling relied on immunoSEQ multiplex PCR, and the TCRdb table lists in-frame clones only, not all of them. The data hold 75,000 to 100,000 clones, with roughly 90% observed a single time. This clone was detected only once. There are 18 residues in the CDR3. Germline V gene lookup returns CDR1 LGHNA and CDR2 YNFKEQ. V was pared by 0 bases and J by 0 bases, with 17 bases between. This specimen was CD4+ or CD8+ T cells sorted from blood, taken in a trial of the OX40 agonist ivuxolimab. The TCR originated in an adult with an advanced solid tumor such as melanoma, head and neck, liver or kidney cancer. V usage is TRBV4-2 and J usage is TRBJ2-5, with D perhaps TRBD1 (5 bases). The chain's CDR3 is CASSQDIIRVMNQETQYF. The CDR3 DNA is TGTGCCAGCAGCCAAGATATTATCAGGGTAATGAACCAAGAGACCCAGTACTTC.